This note documents a single TCR beta chain sequence. Its antigen is not known. The entry originates in a study of shared clonotypes between healthy human individuals. As for the study in general: The plates for each donor numbered three CD4 naive, three CD4 memory, two CD8 naive and one CD8 memory.

Several immunoSEQ 96-well plates shared each subset's DNA, each plate a replicate. Clones were sequenced by immunoSEQ multiplex PCR, and TCRdb holds only the in-frame ones, with some missing. The repertoire holds roughly 2.6 million clones, roughly nine tenths seen once, with about 0.13% in the top ten. Points from the study as a whole: Generally, naive subsets (rather than memory subsets) showed larger estimated richness.

The authors divided CD4+ cells into CD45RA+ naive and CD45RA-negative memory subsets. The germline V gene has CDR1 MNHNS and CDR2 SASEGT. The CDR3 contains 12 residues. The germline V and J ends were trimmed by 4 bases and 1 base, with 4 bases remaining between them. Sequencing used naive CD4+ T cells sorted from blood. The subset is: CD45RA+ positively selected. This TCR came from a man aged 18 to 30 in good health. This sequence joins TRBV6-1 and TRBJ1-2; D not resolved. CDR3 in amino acids: CASSGNNYGYTF. The CDR3 DNA reads as TGTGCCAGCAGTGGTAATAACTATGGCTACACCTTC.